This note documents a single T cell receptor beta chain sequence. Its target is not known. Quantitative 5'-RACE with molecular barcodes was used to make the TCR beta libraries. One entry per CDR3 protein, called by TCRdb with MiXCR from the 5' RACE reads. The sample includes 400,000 to 450,000 distinct CDR3 sequences, 17% seen only once; the top ten take approximately 1%. The data are from a study of CD8 T cells in ankylosing spondylitis. Germline values: CDR1 MNHEY, CDR2 SMNVEV (reference sequence). Unmatched junction bases numbered 5, after V lost 8 bases and J lost 5 bases. The CDR3 has 13 residues. Study-level results: The authors found the disease-linked clones to be CD8+ and relatively rare in peripheral blood. Some motif variants were previously reported in reactive arthritis synovial fluid and blood. Enrichment of disease-linked clones was reportedly significant in matched ankylosing spondylitis synovial fluid. Ankylosing spondylitis blood appeared to be characterized by a TCR beta motif of under ten highly homologous variants.

The sequence was obtained from a male donor with ankylosing spondylitis. The sample consisted of blood, either unsorted or a sorted T cell fraction (not recorded which). This chain connects TRBV27 to TRBJ2-2; 7 bases are shared with TRBD1. This CDR3 is CASDRVRTGELFF. As DNA, the CDR3 is TGTGCCAGCGACAGGGTGAGGACCGGGGAGCTGTTTTTT.